What follows are 7 T cell receptor beta chains derived from one specimen sequenced in a study of T-cell reconstitution after alpha-beta-depleted transplantation in children. During its preparation, the TCRbeta library received unique molecular identifiers. TCRdb re-called the PCR reads through MiXCR, storing one row per CDR3 protein. The sample includes 670,000 or so distinct CDR3 sequences, over 10% of them seen just once. Sequenced material: PBMCs, taken before TCRalphabeta/CD19-depleted stem cell transplant. These receptors all stem from a girl aged 2 to 10 with congenital amegakaryocytic thrombocytopenia, due to receive a stem cell transplant.

The chain uses TRBV4-1 and TRBJ1-5; 9 bases line up with TRBD1. V lost 2 bases and J lost 6; bases outside the gene matches: 8. Looked up from germline, CDR1 is MGHRA and CDR2 is YSYEKL. CDR3 length: 16 residues. The DNA of the CDR3 is TGCGCCAGCAGCCAACCCGGACAGGGGCTAATTCAGCCCCAGCATTTT. Amino acids: CASSQPGQGLIQPQHF.

CDR3 loop: CSVLMGQGWDEQFF. The CDR3 bases are TGCAGCGTCCTTATGGGACAGGGTTGGGATGAGCAGTTCTTC. This chain uses TRBV29-1 with TRBJ2-1; 9 nucleotides match TRBD1. CDR1 and CDR2 (germline): SQVTM, ANQGSEA. J was trimmed by 8 bases and V by 6 bases; bases with no gene match: 11. This CDR3 has 14 amino acids.

In this sample, this clonotype turned up a few times. This chain links TRBV20-1 with TRBJ2-5; 11 bases map to TRBD2. Unmatched junction bases numbered 19, after V lost 0 bases and J lost 1 base. This CDR3 is built from 21 residues. Germline V gene sequence: CDR1 DFQATT, CDR2 SNEGSKA (reference sequence). The CDR3 DNA sequence: TGCAGTGCTAGAGATCTTTCCCCTTGGCTAGCGGGAGGCCCCACCCAAGAGACCCAGTACTTC. As protein: CSARDLSPWLAGGPTQETQYF.

This clonotype was seen more than once but under ten times. The chain has TRBV7-8 and TRBJ2-1, with D tentatively TRBD2 (6 bases). CDR1 and CDR2 (germline): SGHVS, FQNEAQ. The CDR3 spans 16 residues. Trimming cost V 6 bases and J 4 bases, with 19 bases left between them. CDR3: CASRSFRGGLYNEQFF. The CDR3 DNA is TGTGCCAGCAGGTCCTTTAGGGGAGGCCTATACAATGAGCAGTTCTTC.

In its sample, this clonotype was seen many times. The chain carries TRBV29-1 and TRBJ1-1; D is uncertain. CDR3 length equals 13 residues. V gave up 6 bases and J gave up 5 bases, with 16 bases separating them. Per germline, CDR1 SQVTM and CDR2 ANQGSEA. The CDR3 sequence: CSVPISGDTEAFF. The CDR3 DNA reads TGCAGCGTCCCCATTTCGGGCGATACTGAAGCTTTCTTT.

This clonotype was recorded many times. CDR3 region: CSARDHRVGGYNEQFF. The CDR3 nucleotides are TGCAGTGCTAGAGATCACCGAGTGGGAGGGTACAATGAGCAGTTCTTC. The chain recombines TRBV20-1 with TRBJ2-1; TRBD2 agrees at 7 bases. The CDR3 spans 16 residues. With V trimmed by 0 bases and J by 4 bases, 9 bases remained unmatched. Germline CDR1 DFQATT, CDR2 SNEGSKA (reference sequence).

The sample holds many counts of this clonotype. CDR3 protein: CASSYTLVGTDTQYF. CDR3 in DNA: TGCGCCAGCAGCTACACCTTGGTGGGCACAGATACGCAGTATTTT. V and J are TRBV5-1 and TRBJ2-3; no reliable D call. Germline V CDR1 and CDR2: SGHRS, YFSETQ. V was clipped by 3 bases and J by 1 base, with 12 bases between them. The CDR3 sequence is 15 residues long.